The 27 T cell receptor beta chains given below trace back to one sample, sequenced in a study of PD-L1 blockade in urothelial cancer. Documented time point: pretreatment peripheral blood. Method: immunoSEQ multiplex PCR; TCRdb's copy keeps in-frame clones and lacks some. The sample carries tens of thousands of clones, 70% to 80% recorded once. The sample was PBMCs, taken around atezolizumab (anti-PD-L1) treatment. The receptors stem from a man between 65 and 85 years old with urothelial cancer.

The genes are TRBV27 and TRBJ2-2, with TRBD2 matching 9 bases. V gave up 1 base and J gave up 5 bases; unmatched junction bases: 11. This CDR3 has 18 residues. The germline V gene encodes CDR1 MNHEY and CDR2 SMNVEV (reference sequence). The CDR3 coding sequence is TGTGCCAGCAGTTTATATCGTAGCGGGAGAGGGGGTACCGGGGAGCTGTTTTTT. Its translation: CASSLYRSGRGGTGELFF.

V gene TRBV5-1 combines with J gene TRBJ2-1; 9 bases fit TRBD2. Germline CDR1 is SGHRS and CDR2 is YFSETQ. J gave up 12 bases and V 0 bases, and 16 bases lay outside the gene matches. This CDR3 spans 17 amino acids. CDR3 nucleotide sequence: TGCGCCAGCAGCTTGGCGTTGGGGTCCTCGGCGGGAGGGCTGCAGTTCTTC. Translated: CASSLALGSSAGGLQFF.

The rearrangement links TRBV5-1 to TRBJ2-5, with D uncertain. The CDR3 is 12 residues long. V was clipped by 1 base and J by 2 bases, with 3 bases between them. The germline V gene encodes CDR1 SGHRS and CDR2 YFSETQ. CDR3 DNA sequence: TGCGCCAGCAGCTTGCAGCAAGAGACCCAGTACTTC. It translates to CASSLQQETQYF.

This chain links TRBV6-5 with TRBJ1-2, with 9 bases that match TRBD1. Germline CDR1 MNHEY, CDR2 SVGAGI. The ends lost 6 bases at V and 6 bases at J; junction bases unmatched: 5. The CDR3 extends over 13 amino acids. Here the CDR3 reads CASSRTGEDGYTF. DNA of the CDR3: TGTGCCAGCAGCCGGACAGGGGAGGATGGCTACACCTTC.

CDR3 in DNA: TGTGCCAGCAGTGCGGTTAGGGGGGGGGTTGAGGAGACCCAGTACTTC. Translating gives CASSAVRGGVEETQYF. The genes are TRBV6-4 and TRBJ2-5; tentatively, D is TRBD2 (7 bases). V was trimmed by 4 bases and J by 5 bases, leaving 20 bases between them. CDR1 is MRHNA and CDR2 is SNTAGT in the germline V gene. This CDR3 spans 16 amino acids.

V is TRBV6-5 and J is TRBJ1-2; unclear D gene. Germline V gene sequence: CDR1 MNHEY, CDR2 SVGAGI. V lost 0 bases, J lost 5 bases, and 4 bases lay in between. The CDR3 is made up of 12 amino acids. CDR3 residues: CASSYSGYGYTF. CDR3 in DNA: TGTGCCAGCAGTTACTCCGGGTATGGCTACACCTTC.

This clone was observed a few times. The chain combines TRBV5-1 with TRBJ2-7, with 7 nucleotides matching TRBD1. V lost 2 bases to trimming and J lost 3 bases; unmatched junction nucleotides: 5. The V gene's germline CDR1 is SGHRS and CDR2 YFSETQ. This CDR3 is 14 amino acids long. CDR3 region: CASSFRDSRYEQYF. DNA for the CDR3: TGCGCCAGCAGCTTCCGGGACAGTCGCTACGAGCAGTACTTC.

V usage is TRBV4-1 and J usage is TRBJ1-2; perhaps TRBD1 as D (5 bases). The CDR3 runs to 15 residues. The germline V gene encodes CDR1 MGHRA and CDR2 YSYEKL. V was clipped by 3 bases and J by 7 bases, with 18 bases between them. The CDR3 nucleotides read TGCGCCAGCAGCCAGGCTGGACAAAGGGGCCTTGGCTACACCTTC. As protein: CASSQAGQRGLGYTF.

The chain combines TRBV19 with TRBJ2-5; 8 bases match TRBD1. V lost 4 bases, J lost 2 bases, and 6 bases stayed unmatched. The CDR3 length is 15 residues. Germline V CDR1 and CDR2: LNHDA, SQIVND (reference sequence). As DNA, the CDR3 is TGTGCCAGTAGTACTCAGGGGACAGGTCAAGAGACCCAGTACTTC. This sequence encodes CASSTQGTGQETQYF.

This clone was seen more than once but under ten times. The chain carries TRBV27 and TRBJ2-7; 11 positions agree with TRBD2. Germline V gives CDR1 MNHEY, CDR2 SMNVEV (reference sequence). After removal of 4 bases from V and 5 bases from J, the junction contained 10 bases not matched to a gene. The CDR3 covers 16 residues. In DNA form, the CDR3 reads TGTGCCAGCAGTTCCCCCTCTAGCGGGAGGAGGGACGAGCAGTACTTC. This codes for CASSSPSSGRRDEQYF.

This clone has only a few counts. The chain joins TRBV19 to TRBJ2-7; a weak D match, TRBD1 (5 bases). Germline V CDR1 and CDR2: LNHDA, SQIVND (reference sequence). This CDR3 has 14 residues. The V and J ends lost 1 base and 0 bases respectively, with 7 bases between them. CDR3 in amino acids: CASSIGGNSYEQYF. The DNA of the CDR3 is TGTGCCAGTAGTATAGGGGGCAACTCCTACGAGCAGTACTTC.

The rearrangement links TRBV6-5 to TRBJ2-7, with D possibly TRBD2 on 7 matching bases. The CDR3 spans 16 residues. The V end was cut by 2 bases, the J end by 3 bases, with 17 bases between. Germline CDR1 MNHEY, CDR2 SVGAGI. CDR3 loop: CASSYPLGGRVYEQYF. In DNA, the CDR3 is TGTGCCAGCAGTTACCCCTTAGGGGGGAGGGTCTACGAGCAGTACTTC.

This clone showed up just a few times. The CDR3 DNA reads as TGTGCCAGTAGGGCTTCATCGGGAGTAGAGACCCAGTACTTC. The encoded protein is CASRASSGVETQYF. The gene calls are TRBV19 and TRBJ2-5, with D maybe TRBD2 (6 bases). The CDR3 runs 14 residues. V was cut by 6 bases and J by 4 bases, with 15 bases left in between. CDR1 is LNHDA and CDR2 is SQIVND in the germline V gene (reference sequence).

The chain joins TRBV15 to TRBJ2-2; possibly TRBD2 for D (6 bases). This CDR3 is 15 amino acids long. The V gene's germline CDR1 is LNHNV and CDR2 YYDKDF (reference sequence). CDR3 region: CVGSKGRENTGELFF. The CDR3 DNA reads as TGTGTCGGGTCGAAGGGGCGGGAAAACACCGGGGAGCTGTTTTTT.

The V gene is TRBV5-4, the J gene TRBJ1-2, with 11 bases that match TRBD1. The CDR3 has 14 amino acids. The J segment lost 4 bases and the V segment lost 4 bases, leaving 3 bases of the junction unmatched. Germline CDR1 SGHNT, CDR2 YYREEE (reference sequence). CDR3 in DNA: TGTGCCAGCAGCACGGGACAGGGGGGCTATGGCTACACCTTC. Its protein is CASSTGQGGYGYTF. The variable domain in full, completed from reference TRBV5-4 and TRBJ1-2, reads ETGVTQSPTHLIKTRGQQVTLRCSSQSGHNTVSWYQQALGQGPQFIFQYYREEENGRGNFPPRFSGLQFPNYSSELNVNALELDDSALYLCASSTGQGGYGYTFGSGTRLTVV.

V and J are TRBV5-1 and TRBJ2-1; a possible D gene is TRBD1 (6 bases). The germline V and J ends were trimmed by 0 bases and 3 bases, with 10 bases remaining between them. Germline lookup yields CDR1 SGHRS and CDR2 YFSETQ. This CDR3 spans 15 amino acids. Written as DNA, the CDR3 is TGCGCCAGCAGCTTGGTCCAACAGGGCTACAATGAGCAGTTCTTC. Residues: CASSLVQQGYNEQFF.

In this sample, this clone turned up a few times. Written as DNA, the CDR3 is TGTGCCAGCTATGGACTAGCGGGAGGGGACACCTACGAGCAGTACTTC. Translation: CASYGLAGGDTYEQYF. The rearrangement uses TRBV27 and TRBJ2-7, with 15 bases fitting TRBD2. V was clipped by 8 bases and J by 2 bases; unmatched bases: 7. Germline CDR1 and CDR2: MNHEY and SMNVEV (reference sequence). The CDR3 loop spans 16 amino acids.

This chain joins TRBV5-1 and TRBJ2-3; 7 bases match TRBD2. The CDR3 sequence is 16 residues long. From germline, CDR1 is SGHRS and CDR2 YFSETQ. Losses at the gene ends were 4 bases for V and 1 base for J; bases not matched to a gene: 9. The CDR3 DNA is TGCGCCAGCAGCCCTGGGGCGGGAGATCGCACAGATACGCAGTATTTT. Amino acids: CASSPGAGDRTDTQYF.

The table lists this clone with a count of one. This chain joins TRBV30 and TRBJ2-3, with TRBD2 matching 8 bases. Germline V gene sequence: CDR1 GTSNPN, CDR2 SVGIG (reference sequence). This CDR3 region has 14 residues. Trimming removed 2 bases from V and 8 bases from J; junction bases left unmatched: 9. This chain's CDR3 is CAWSRGGIPSTQYF. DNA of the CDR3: TGTGCCTGGAGTCGGGGGGGGATACCTTCTACGCAGTATTTT.

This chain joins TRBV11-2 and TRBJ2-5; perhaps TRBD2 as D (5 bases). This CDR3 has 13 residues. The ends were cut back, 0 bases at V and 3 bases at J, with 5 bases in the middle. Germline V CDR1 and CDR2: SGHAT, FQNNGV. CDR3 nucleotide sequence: TGTGCCAGCAGCTTAGAGAGGGAAGAGACCCAGTACTTC. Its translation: CASSLEREETQYF.

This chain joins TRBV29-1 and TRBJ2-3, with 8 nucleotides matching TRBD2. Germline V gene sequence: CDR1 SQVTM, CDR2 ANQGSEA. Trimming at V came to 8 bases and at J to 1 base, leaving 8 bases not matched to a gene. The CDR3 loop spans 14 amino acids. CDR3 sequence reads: CSSSGSGGTDTQYF. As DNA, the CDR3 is TGCAGCTCCAGCGGGAGTGGTGGCACAGATACGCAGTATTTT.

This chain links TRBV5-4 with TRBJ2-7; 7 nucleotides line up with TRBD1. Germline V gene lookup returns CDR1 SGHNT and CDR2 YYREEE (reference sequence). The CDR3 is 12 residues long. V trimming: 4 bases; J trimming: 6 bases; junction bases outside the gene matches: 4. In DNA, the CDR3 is TGTGCCAGCAGCGCTCCAGGGGGCGAGCAGTACTTC. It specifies CASSAPGGEQYF. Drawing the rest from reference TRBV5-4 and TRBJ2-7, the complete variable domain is ETGVTQSPTHLIKTRGQQVTLRCSSQSGHNTVSWYQQALGQGPQFIFQYYREEENGRGNFPPRFSGLQFPNYSSELNVNALELDDSALYLCASSAPGGEQYFGPGTRLTVT.

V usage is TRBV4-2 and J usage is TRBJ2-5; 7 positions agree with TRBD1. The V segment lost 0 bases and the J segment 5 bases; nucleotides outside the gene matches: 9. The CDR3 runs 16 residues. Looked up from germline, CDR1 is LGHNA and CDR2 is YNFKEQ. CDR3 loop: CASSQDPAGGAETQYF. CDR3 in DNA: TGTGCCAGCAGCCAAGATCCGGCAGGGGGTGCGGAGACCCAGTACTTC.

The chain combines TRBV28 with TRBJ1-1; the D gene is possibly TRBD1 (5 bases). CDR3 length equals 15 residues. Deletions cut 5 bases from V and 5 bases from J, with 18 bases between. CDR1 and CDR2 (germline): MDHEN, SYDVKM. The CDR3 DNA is TGTGCCAGCAGTCCCCTGGGGGGGGGAGGAACTGAAGCTTTCTTT. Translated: CASSPLGGGGTEAFF.

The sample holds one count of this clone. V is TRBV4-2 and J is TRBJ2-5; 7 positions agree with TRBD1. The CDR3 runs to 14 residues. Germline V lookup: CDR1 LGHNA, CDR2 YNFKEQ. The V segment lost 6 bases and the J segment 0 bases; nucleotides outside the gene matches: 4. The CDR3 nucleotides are TGTGCCAGCAGTCTGGACAGGAACCAAGAGACCCAGTACTTC. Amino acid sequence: CASSLDRNQETQYF.

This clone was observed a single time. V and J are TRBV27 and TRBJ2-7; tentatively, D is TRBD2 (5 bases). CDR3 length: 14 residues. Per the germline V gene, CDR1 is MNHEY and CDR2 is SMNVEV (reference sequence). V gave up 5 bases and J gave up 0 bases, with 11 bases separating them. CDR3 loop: CASSLSGNSYEQYF. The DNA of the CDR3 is TGTGCCAGCAGTCTCAGCGGTAACTCCTACGAGCAGTACTTC.

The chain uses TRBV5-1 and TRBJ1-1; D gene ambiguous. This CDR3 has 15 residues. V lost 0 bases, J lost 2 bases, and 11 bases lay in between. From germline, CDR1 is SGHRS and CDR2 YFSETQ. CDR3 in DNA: TGCGCCAGCAGCTTGGGAGCACAGCCTAACACTGAAGCTTTCTTT. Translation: CASSLGAQPNTEAFF.